The source of this T cell receptor beta chain is a study of T cells after yellow fever vaccination. MiXCR was run by TCRdb on the 5' RACE reads, yielding one entry per CDR3 protein. The sample shows some 600,000 distinct CDR3 sequences, about 17% of them seen only once. This clonotype occurred a few times. The germline V gene has CDR1 SEHNR and CDR2 FQNEAQ (reference sequence). The CDR3 has 15 amino acids. V shed 7 bases and J shed 8 bases, with 23 bases lying between them. This sample comprised PBMCs, obtained 4 to 5 days after the first yellow fever vaccination. The clonotype comes from a man aged 18 to 29 who received the YFV17D yellow fever vaccine. The rearrangement joins TRBV7-9 to TRBJ1-2; a weak D match, TRBD1 (5 bases). CDR3 amino acids: CASTPSSLTVDGYTF. In nucleotides, the CDR3 is TGTGCCAGCACCCCTTCATCCCTGACAGTTGACGGCTACACCTTC.